This T cell receptor beta chain was sequenced during a study of cytomegalovirus exposure and HLA in healthy donors. Germline assignment: CDR1 MNHEY and CDR2 SVGAGI. The germline V and J ends were trimmed by 7 bases and 3 bases, with 9 bases remaining between them. The CDR3 is 12 amino acids. A note on this clone: The antigen remains undetermined.

PCR employed 60 Vbeta and 13 Jbeta primers. In the authors' methods: In a later analysis, the count reached about 80 million unique TCR beta chains, with about 11 million shared. The repertoire was sequenced with immunoSEQ multiplex PCR; TCRdb's copy has only in-frame clones and lacks some. V, J and clone size are taken as reported in that table, and D and trimming were inferred from the DNA itself. This table holds some 150,000 clones, 80% found once. The study's findings and limits: When a later analysis was performed, an Asian-associated ancestry cluster reportedly had fewer N-insertions than the approximately 690-donor mean. Reports indicated that the classifier achieved high specificity and sensitivity in diagnosing cytomegalovirus status. The study listed roughly 150 cytomegalovirus-associated TCR beta chains.

The chain is built from TRBV6-5 and TRBJ1-2; D remains unclear. Input material: PBMCs. The TCR originated in a male donor in good health and CMV-seronegative. The CDR3 coding sequence is TGTGCCAGCAATGCGGGTGACTATGGCTACACCTTC. As protein: CASNAGDYGYTF.